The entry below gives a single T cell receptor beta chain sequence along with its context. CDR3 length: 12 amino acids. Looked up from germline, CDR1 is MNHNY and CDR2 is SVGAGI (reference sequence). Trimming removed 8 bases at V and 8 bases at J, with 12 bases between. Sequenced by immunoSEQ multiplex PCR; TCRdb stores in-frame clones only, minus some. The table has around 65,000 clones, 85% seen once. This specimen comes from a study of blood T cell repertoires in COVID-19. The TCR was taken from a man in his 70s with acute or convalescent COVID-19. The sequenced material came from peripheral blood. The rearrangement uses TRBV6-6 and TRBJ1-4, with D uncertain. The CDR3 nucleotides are TGTGCCAGCCATAGGGAGCAAGAAAAACTGTTTTTT. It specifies CASHREQEKLFF.